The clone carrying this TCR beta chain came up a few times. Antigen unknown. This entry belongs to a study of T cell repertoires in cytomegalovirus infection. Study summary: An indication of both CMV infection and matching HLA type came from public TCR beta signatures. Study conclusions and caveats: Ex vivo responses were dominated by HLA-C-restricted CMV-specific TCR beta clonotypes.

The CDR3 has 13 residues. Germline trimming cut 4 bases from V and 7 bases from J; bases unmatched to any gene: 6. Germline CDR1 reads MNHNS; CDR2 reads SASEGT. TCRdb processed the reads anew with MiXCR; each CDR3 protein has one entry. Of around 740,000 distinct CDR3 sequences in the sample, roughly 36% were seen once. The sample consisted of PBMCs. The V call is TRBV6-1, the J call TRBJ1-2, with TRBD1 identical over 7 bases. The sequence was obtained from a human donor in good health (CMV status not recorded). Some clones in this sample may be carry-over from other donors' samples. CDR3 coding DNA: TGTGCCAGCAGTGTACCCGGGACAGCTGGCTACACCTTC. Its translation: CASSVPGTAGYTF.